The 9 T cell receptor beta chains given below trace back to one sample, sequenced in a study of neurological immune-mediated disorders (dated by TCRdb to 2018 to 2020). Library construction relied on 5' RACE. Sequencing was performed on an Illumina HiSeq 2500. The raw public data were reprocessed by TCRdb itself: fastp quality trimming at Q25, MiXCR clonotype calling, in-frame beta chains only. All rows with the same CDR3 protein become a single entry with the most common DNA and genes. Here the sample has 60,000 to 85,000 distinct CDR3 sequences; 4% to 6% occur a single time. The ten largest make up 7.4% of the sample. The sequenced material came from PBMCs. The source of these receptors is a man in his late teens or twenties with multiple sclerosis.

The table lists this clonotype with many counts. The gene calls are TRBV5-1 and TRBJ1-3, with D perhaps TRBD1 (5 bases). The CDR3 contains 16 residues. Germline V gives CDR1 SGHRS, CDR2 YFSETQ. Trimming took 0 bases from V and 0 from J, leaving 10 bases between them. The DNA of the CDR3 is TGCGCCAGCAGCTTGGGGCAGGGAAGCTCTGGAAACACCATATATTTT. Translation gives CASSLGQGSSGNTIYF.

This clonotype was seen repeatedly, ten times or more. The rearrangement uses TRBV24-1 and TRBJ2-7, with a possible D match to TRBD2 (6 bases). This CDR3 is 15 amino acids long. Germline V gene data show CDR1 as KGHDR and CDR2 as SFDVKD. The V end lost 4 bases, the J end lost 0 bases, and 12 bases lay between the germline ends. The CDR3 sequence: CATSDPISGSYEQYF. DNA of the CDR3: TGTGCCACCAGTGACCCAATTAGCGGCTCCTACGAGCAGTACTTC.

There are many counts of this clonotype. This chain connects TRBV7-6 to TRBJ2-2; D is unresolved. Germline CDR1 reads SGHVS; CDR2 reads FNYEAQ. This CDR3 has 17 residues. V dropped 1 base and J dropped 2 bases, with 14 bases sitting between them. CDR3 DNA: TGTGCCAGCAGCTTAGGTGCCGTGACTCTTAACACCGGGGAGCTGTTTTTT. This sequence encodes CASSLGAVTLNTGELFF.

This clonotype showed up many times. The chain has TRBV7-2 and TRBJ2-7; D may be TRBD2 (5 bases). Trimming took off 1 base at V and 4 bases at J, with 14 bases between the two ends. CDR1 and CDR2 from the germline V gene are SGHTA and FQGNSA. The length of the CDR3 is 15 residues. Written as DNA, the CDR3 is TGTGCCAGCAGCTTAGATCTGCGTGGAGGATACGAGCAGTACTTC. It specifies CASSLDLRGGYEQYF.

This clonotype was seen ten or more times. This rearrangement joins TRBV20-1 to TRBJ1-5, with 7 bases aligning to TRBD1. The CDR3 runs 13 residues. With V trimmed by 5 bases and J by 6 bases, 7 bases remained unmatched. Germline loops: CDR1 DFQATT, CDR2 SNEGSKA (reference sequence). CDR3 sequence reads: CSAPQGPGQPQHF. Here the CDR3 DNA reads TGCAGTGCTCCACAGGGGCCAGGTCAGCCCCAGCATTTT.

This clonotype was counted many times. The rearrangement joins TRBV7-9 to TRBJ2-1; no clear D gene. Between the trimmed V and J ends, which lost 4 bases and 2 bases, there was a span of 12 bases. The CDR3 spans 15 residues. CDR1 and CDR2 (germline): SEHNR, FQNEAQ (reference sequence). The CDR3 region is CASSSSSHTYNEQFF. The CDR3 coding sequence is TGTGCCAGCAGCTCCTCCTCGCACACCTACAATGAGCAGTTCTTC.

This clonotype was counted many times. V is TRBV6-4 and J is TRBJ2-7; 8 bases are shared with TRBD2. The CDR3 length is 12 residues. Germline V gene sequence: CDR1 MRHNA, CDR2 SNTAGT. Trimming cost V 8 bases and J 3 bases; bases outside gene matches: 3. The CDR3 protein is CASWTSCYEQYF. The CDR3 DNA sequence: TGTGCCAGCTGGACTAGCTGCTACGAGCAGTACTTC.

This clonotype was found many times. The chain employs TRBV3-1 and TRBJ1-5, with D hard to call. The V gene lost 1 base and the J gene lost 6 bases, with 4 bases spanning the gap. The CDR3 is 12 residues long. The germline gives CDR1 LGHDT, CDR2 YNNKEL (reference sequence). DNA for the CDR3: TGTGCCAGCAGCCAAGGGGGTCAGCCCCAGCATTTT. This codes for CASSQGGQPQHF.

This clonotype showed up many times. The V and J genes are TRBV3-1 and TRBJ2-2, with 9 bases aligning to TRBD1. The CDR3 runs to 18 residues. J lost 7 bases, V lost 0 bases, and 12 bases had no gene match. Germline V gene sequence: CDR1 LGHDT, CDR2 YNNKEL (reference sequence). CDR3 protein: CASSQDLPSWTGVGELFF. Written as DNA, the CDR3 is TGTGCCAGCAGCCAAGATTTACCGTCGTGGACAGGGGTCGGGGAGCTGTTTTTT.